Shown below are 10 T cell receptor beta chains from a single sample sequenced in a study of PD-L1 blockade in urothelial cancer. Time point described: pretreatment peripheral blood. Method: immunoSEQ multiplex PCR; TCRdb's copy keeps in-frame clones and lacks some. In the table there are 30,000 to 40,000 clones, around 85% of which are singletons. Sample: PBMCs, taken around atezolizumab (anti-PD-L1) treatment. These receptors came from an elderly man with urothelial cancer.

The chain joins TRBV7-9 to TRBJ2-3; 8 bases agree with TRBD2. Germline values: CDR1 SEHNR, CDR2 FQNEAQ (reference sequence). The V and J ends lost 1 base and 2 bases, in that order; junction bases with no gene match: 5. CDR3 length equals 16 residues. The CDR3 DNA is TGTGCCAGCAGCTTAGGAGCGGGAGTAGACACAGATACGCAGTATTTT. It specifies CASSLGAGVDTDTQYF.

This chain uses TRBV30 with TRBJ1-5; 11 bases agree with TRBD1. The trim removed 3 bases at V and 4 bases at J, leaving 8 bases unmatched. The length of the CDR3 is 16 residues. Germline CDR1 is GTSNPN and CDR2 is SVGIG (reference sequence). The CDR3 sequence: CAWSTKGQGVNQPQHF. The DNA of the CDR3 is TGTGCCTGGAGCACAAAGGGACAGGGGGTAAATCAGCCCCAGCATTTT.

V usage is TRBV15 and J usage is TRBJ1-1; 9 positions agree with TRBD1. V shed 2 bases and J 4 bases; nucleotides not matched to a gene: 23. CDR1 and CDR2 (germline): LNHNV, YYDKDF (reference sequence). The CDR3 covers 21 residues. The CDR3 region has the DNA TGTGCCACCAGCAGATCAACTCCCCGACGGGACAGGGTATTTTTGAGCACTGAAGCTTTCTTT. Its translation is CATSRSTPRRDRVFLSTEAFF.

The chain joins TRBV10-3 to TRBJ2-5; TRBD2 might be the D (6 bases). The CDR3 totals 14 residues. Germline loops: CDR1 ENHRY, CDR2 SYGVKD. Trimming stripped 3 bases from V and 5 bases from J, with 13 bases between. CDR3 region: CAISDQDGGETQYF. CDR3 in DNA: TGTGCCATCAGTGATCAGGACGGAGGGGAGACCCAGTACTTC.

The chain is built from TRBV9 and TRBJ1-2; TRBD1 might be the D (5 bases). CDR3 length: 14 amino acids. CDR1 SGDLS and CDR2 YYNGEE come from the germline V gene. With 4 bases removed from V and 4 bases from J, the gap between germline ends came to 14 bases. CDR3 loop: CASSLKAGTYGYTF. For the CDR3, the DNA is TGTGCCAGCAGCCTGAAGGCGGGGACCTATGGCTACACCTTC.

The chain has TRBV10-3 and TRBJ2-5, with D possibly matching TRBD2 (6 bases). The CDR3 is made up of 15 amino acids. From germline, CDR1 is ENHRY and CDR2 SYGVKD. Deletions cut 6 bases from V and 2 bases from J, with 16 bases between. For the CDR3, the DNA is TGTGCCATCAGCAAGGGGACTGAAGGACAAGAGACCCAGTACTTC. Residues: CAISKGTEGQETQYF.

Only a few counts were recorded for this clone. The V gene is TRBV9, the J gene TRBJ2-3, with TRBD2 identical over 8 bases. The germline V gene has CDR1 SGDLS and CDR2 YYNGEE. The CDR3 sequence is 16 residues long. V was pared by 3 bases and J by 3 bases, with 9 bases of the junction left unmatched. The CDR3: CASSALGSGATDTQYF. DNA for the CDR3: TGTGCCAGCAGCGCCCTAGGTAGCGGGGCGACAGATACGCAGTATTTT.

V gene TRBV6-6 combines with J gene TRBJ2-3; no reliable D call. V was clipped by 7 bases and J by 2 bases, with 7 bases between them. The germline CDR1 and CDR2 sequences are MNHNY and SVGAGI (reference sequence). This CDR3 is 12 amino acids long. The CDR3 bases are TGTGCCAGCACTCCTAACACAGATACGCAGTATTTT. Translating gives CASTPNTDTQYF.

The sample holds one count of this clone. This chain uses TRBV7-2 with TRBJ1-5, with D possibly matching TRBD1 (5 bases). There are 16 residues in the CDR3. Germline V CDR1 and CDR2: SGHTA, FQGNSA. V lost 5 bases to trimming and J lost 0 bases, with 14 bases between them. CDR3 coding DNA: TGTGCCAGCAGCCGTCGGGGGGTCAATAGCAATCAGCCCCAGCATTTT. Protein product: CASSRRGVNSNQPQHF.

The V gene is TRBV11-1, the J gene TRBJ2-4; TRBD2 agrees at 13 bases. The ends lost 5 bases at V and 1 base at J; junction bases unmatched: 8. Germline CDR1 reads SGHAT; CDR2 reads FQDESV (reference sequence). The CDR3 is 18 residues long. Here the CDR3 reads CASSPGLAGAGAKNIQYF. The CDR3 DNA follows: TGTGCCAGCAGCCCCGGACTAGCGGGAGCGGGGGCCAAAAACATTCAGTACTTC.